This T cell receptor beta chain was recovered during a study of CD8+ T cells in alopecia areata. The wider study: Severity scoring for treated patients was based on the percentage of affected scalp area.

Investigators isolated RNA and reverse transcribed it into cDNA to act as the sequencing template. TCRdb's copy holds only in-frame clones and misses some; the assay was immunoSEQ multiplex PCR. This sample has roughly 200,000 clones, with 50% to 65% found just once. Trimming shortened V by 1 base and J by 5 bases, and 12 bases separated the two germline ends. The CDR3 runs 14 residues. Germline V lookup: CDR1 SGHTA, CDR2 FQGNSA. Treatment of the sample: oral pan-JAK inhibitor, 5-10 mg twice daily. Individuals with alopecia areata gave both lesional scalp punch biopsies and peripheral blood for collection.

The TCR originated in a human donor with alopecia areata. The chain links TRBV7-2 to TRBJ2-7; D could derive from TRBD1 or TRBD2 (5 bases each). Sequences were derived from CD8+ T cells sorted from blood, sampled at week 24, from a patient treated with tofacitinib. The DNA for the CDR3 is TGTGCCAGCAGCTTAGGGGGGAGAGGTGACGAGCAGTACTTC. Translating gives CASSLGGRGDEQYF.